This passage covers 8 T cell receptor beta chains from one sample sequenced in a study of T cell changes during pregnancy in multiple sclerosis. Measured with immunoSEQ multiplex PCR; TCRdb has only the in-frame clones, and not every one. The sample includes about 42,000 clones, 84% of them seen just once. The specimen was CD4+ T cells from peripheral blood mononuclear cells, collected before pregnancy. These receptors came from a female donor with multiple sclerosis, enrolled in a pregnancy study.

The rearrangement links TRBV10-1 to TRBJ2-1; tentative D call: TRBD2 (7 bases). Germline values: CDR1 WNHNN, CDR2 SYGVQD (reference sequence). V lost 6 bases to trimming and J lost 8 bases, with 20 bases between them. The CDR3 spans 15 residues. CDR3 sequence reads: CASSPAGGGSDEQFF. The CDR3 coding sequence is TGCGCCAGCAGCCCCGCCGGGGGCGGGAGCGATGAGCAGTTCTTC.

The V call is TRBV27, the J call TRBJ1-6; D is perhaps TRBD1 (6 bases). Germline V CDR1 and CDR2: MNHEY, SMNVEV (reference sequence). The CDR3 length is 15 residues. The V end lost 7 bases, the J end lost 9 bases, and 19 bases lay between the germline ends. Here the CDR3 reads CASTLLQGRASPLHF. CDR3 coding DNA: TGTGCCAGCACTCTACTACAGGGTCGGGCTTCACCCCTCCACTTT.

The chain has TRBV5-5 and TRBJ2-7; TRBD2 agrees at 14 bases. Germline V gives CDR1 SGHKS, CDR2 YYEKEE (reference sequence). The CDR3 is 17 residues long. J gave up 4 bases and V 0 bases, and 6 bases lay outside the gene matches. In DNA form, the CDR3 reads TGTGCCAGCAGCTTGGGACTAGCGGGGGGGCAATTGTACGAGCAGTACTTC. Residues: CASSLGLAGGQLYEQYF.

The rearrangement joins TRBV5-1 to TRBJ1-1; D gene uncertain. The V gene lost 6 bases and the J gene lost 1 base, with 7 bases spanning the gap. Germline assignment: CDR1 SGHRS and CDR2 YFSETQ. The CDR3 runs 12 residues. The CDR3 loop is CASMAENTEAFF. The DNA of the CDR3 is TGCGCCAGCATGGCAGAGAACACTGAAGCTTTCTTT.

The genes are TRBV7-6 and TRBJ2-2; tentative D call: TRBD2 (7 bases). The CDR3 length is 16 residues. V dropped 1 base and J dropped 3 bases, with 12 bases sitting between them. The germline CDR1 and CDR2 sequences are SGHVS and FNYEAQ. CDR3 sequence reads: CASSLVGGADTGELFF. CDR3 sequence (DNA): TGTGCCAGCAGCTTAGTTGGGGGGGCAGACACCGGGGAGCTGTTTTTT. The complete variable domain, with remaining parts taken from reference TRBV7-6 and TRBJ2-2, reads GAGVSQSPRYKVTKRGQDVALRCDPISGHVSLYWYRQALGQGPEFLTYFNYEAQQDKSGLPNDRFSAERPEGSISTLTIQRTEQRDSAMYRCASSLVGGADTGELFFGEGSRLTVL.

This clone appeared once. CDR3 residues: CSVGWTGLYEQYF. In DNA, the CDR3 is TGCAGCGTTGGATGGACAGGGCTTTACGAGCAGTACTTC. The chain joins TRBV29-1 to TRBJ2-7, with TRBD1 matching 8 bases. J gave up 4 bases and V 4 bases, and 6 bases lay outside the gene matches. CDR1 SQVTM and CDR2 ANQGSEA come from the germline V gene. The length of the CDR3 is 13 residues.

This chain joins TRBV4-2 and TRBJ2-5; 9 bases agree with TRBD1. Germline V CDR1 and CDR2: LGHNA, YNFKEQ. V lost 4 bases and J lost 5; bases outside the gene matches: 11. The CDR3 loop spans 16 amino acids. CDR3 bases: TGTGCCAGCAGCCGCTTCCACAGGGGGCAGGAGGAGACCCAGTACTTC. Residues: CASSRFHRGQEETQYF.

This clone was observed a single time. This rearrangement joins TRBV10-3 to TRBJ1-5; maybe TRBD1 (6 bases). Trimming shortened V by 10 bases and J by 4 bases, and 14 bases separated the two germline ends. Germline CDR1 is ENHRY and CDR2 is SYGVKD. The CDR3 contains 13 residues. The CDR3 DNA sequence: TGTGCCACCCAGACAGGAGAGAATCAGCCCCAGCATTTT. It is translated as CATQTGENQPQHF.